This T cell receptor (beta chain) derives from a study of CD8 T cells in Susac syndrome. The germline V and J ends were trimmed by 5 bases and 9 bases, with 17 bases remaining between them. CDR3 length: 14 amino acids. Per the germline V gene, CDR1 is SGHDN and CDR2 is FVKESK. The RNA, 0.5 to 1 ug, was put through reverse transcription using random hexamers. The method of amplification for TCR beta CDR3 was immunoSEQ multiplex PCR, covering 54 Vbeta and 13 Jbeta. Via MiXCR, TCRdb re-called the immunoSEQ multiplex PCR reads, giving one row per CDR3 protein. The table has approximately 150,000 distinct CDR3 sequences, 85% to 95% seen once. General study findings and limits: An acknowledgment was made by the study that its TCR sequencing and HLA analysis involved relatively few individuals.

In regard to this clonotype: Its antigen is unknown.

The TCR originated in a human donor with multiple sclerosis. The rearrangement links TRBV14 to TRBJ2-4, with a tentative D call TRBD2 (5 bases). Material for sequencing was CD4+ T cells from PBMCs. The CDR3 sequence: CASSSRRGPAIQYF. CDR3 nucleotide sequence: TGTGCCAGCAGCTCAAGGCGAGGGCCCGCCATTCAGTACTTC.